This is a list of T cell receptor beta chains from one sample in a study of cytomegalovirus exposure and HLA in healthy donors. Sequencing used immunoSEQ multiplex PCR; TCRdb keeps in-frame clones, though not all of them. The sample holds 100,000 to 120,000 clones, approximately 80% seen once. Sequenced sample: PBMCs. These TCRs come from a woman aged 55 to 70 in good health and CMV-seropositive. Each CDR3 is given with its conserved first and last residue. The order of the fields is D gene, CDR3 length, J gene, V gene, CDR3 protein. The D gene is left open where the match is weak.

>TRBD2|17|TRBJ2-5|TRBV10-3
CAISEATGTSGQETQYF
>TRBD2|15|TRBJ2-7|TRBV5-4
CASSFGRGSSYEQYF
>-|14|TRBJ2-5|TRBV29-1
CSVTHRIGRETQYF
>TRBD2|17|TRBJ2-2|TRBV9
CASSALGLAGVAGELFF
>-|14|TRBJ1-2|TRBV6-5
CASSPWDNNYGYTF
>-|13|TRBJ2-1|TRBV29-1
CSVVRSSYNEQFF
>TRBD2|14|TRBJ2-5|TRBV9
CASSRLAGMETQYF
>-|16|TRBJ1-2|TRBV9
CASNAAGANLPYGYTF
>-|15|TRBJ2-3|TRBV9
CASSPQQGTTDTQYF
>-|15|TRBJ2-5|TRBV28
CASSLVRVGSETQYF
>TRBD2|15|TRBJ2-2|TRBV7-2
CASSLRTSGTGELFF
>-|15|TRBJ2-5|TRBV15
CATSRDLKKQETQYF
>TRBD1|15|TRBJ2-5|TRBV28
CASSSPGQGRKTQYF
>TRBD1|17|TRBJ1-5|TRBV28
CASSVGTGVVLNQPQHF
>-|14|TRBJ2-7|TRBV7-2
CASSLLASLGEQYF
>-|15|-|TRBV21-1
CASSKARSAKYEQYF
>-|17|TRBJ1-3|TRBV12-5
CASGLPSGSLSGNTIYF
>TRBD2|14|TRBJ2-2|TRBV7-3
CASRAGGGTGELFF
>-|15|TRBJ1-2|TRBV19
CASSMSPGEYYGYTF
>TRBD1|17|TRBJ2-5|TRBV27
CASSFTTGTGVWETQYF
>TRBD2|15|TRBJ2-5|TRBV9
CASSHQRGGGLIQYF
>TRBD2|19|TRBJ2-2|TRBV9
CASSVASGSLESNTGELFF
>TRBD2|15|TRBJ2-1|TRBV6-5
CASSLRGTSYNEQFF